This T cell receptor beta chain is drawn from a study of blood T cell repertoires in COVID-19. Study overall: Acute-phase and convalescent COVID-19 samples originated in the United States, Italy and Spain. The analysed material was cDNA or gDNA that came from T cells, B-cell-depleted T cells, or PBMCs.

In the authors' methods: Amplification of reference gene primers was used by the study to estimate nucleated cell counts. Produced via immunoSEQ multiplex PCR; TCRdb's table is partial and in-frame only. V, J and clone size are those of that table, while D and trimming were read from the DNA. Of about 85,000 clones listed, nearly 90% are singletons. Trimming took 4 bases from V and 7 from J, leaving 8 bases between them. CDR3 size: 12 residues. Germline CDR1 SQVTM, CDR2 ANQGSEA. This chain connects TRBV29-1 to TRBJ1-6; D ambiguous. Sample: peripheral blood. The TCR originated in a woman older than 75 with active or convalescent COVID-19. CDR3: CSVGWENSPLHF. The CDR3 DNA follows: TGCAGCGTTGGATGGGAGAATTCACCCCTCCACTTT.